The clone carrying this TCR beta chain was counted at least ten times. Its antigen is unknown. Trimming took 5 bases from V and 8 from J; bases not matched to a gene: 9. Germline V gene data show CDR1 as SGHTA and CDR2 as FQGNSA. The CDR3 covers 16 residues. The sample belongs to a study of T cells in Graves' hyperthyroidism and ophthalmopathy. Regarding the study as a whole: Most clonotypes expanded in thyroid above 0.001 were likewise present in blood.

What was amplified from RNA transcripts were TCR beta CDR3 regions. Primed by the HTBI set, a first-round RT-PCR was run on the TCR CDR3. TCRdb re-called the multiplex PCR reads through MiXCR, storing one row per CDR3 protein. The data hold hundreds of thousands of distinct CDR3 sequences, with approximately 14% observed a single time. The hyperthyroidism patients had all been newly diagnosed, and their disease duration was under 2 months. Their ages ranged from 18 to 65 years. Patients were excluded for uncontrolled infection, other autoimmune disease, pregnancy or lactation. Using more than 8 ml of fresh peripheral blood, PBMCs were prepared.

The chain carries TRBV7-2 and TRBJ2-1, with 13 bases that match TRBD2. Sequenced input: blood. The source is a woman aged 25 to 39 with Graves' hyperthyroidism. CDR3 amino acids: CASSLRLAGGPDEQFF. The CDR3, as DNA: TGTGCCAGCAGCCTAAGACTAGCGGGAGGCCCCGATGAGCAGTTCTTC.